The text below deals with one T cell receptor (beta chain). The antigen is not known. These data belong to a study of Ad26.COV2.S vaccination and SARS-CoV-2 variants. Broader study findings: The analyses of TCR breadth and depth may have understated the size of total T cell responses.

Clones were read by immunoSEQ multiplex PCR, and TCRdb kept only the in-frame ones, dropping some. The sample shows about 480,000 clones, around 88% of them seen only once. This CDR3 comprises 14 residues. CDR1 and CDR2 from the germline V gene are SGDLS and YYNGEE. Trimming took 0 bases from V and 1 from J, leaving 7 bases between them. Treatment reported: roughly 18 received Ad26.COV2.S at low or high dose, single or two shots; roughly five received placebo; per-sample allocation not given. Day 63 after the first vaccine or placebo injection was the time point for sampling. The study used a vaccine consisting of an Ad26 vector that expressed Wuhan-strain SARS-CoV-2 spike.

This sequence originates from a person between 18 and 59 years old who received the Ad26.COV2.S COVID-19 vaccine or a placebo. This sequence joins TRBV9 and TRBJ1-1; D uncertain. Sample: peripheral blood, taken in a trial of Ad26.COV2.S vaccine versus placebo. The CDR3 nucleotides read TGTGCCAGCAGCGTAGGGATGAGGAACACTGAAGCTTTCTTT. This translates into CASSVGMRNTEAFF.